This T cell receptor (beta chain) was observed in a study of blood T cell repertoires in COVID-19 (dated by TCRdb to 2019 to 2021). Turning to the overall study: Collaborator samples came from the United States, Italy and Spain and covered acute and convalescent phases of COVID-19. The material from the prospective study consisted of cDNA or gDNA derived from T cells, B-cell-depleted T cells, or PBMCs. Deeply sampled blood TCRbeta repertoires from subjects exposed to, actively infected with, or recovered from COVID-19 were included in the dataset. The repertoires were made available in a free public database intended to serve as a resource for research on the immune response to SARS-CoV-2. The samples were drawn from two sources: the first 160 participants of the ongoing ImmuneRACE study, and 950 to 1,500 subjects contributed by 6 global collaborators. The sample metadata nearly always contained a de-identified subject ID, COVID-19 status, age in years and sex. HLA class I and class II types, where available, came from metadata supplied by the sample provider rather than from assay-based typing.

Another Seattle source contributed samples from volunteer blood donors who had recovered from COVID-19. Collaborating institutions collected whole blood in K2EDTA tubes following their own protocols. For TCRbeta analysis, collaborator samples were shipped as frozen whole blood, as isolated PBMCs, or as DNA extracted from either sample type. Via the germline V gene (reference sequence), CDR1 is LNHDA and CDR2 SQIVND. The junction shows trimming of 8 bases on V and 0 bases on J, and the gene matches do not reach 7 bases of it. There are 15 amino acids in the CDR3, from cysteine to phenylalanine inclusive. Left in the record is the CDR3 DNA by itself, 45 bases read in frame from the first base. TCRbeta CDR3 regions were amplified from genomic DNA using the immunoSEQ Assay, a bias-controlled multiplex PCR. Per the authors' processing: The number of nucleated cells in each sample was estimated by amplification of reference gene primers within the assay. To quantify the absolute abundance of each unique TCRbeta CDR3 rearrangement, sequence reads were collapsed and filtered. Productive Simpson clonality was computed per sample as the square root of Simpson's diversity index over productive rearrangements. TCRdb limited this immuneACCESS table to in-frame rearrangements with V and J called. A share of clones is missing; checked studies link under half to unresolved V genes, and the rest is unexplained. D and trimming come from the DNA, and the V and J calls and clone size come from that table. Present in this sample are tens of thousands of clones, approximately 80% of which were seen just once. In total, the top ten clones hold approximately 18% of the sample.

Results and caveats for the whole study, not just this receptor: How much clinical and demographic metadata was included differed by source and by participant, and the metadata was provided uncurated.

Notes on this clone: What this receptor recognizes is not known. Per-base quality was not reported, and no clone a single base away is much larger than it.

Sequencing used peripheral blood. The sequence joins TRBV19 to TRBJ1-3, and TRBD1 matches 7 of the central bases. The sequence was obtained from a man between 65 and 85 years old who had recovered from COVID-19. The DNA sequence reads TGTGCCAGTGCACAGGGGATAATCTCTGGAAACACCATATATTTT. Its translation reads: CASAQGIISGNTIYF.